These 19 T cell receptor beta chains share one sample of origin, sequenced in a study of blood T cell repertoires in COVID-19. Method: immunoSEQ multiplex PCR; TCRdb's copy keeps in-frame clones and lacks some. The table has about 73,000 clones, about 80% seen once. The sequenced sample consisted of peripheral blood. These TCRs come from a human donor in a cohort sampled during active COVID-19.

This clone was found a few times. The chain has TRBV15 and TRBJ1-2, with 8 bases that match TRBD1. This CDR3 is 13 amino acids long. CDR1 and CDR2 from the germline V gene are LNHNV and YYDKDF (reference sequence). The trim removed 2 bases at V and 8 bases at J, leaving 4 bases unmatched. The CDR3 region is CATSRQGQGGYTF. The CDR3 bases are TGTGCCACCAGCAGACAAGGACAGGGAGGCTACACCTTC.

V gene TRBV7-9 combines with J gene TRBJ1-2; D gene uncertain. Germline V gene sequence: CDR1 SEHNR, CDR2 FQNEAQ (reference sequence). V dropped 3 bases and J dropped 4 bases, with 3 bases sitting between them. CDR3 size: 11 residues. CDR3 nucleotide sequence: TGTGCCAGCAGCTTCTCCTATGGCTACACCTTC. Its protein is CASSFSYGYTF.

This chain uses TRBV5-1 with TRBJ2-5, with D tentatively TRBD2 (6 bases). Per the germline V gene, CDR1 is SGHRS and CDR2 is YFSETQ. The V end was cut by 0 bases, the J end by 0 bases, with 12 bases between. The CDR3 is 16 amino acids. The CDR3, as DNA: TGCGCCAGCAGCTTGGCTCTGCGGGGTTACCAAGAGACCCAGTACTTC. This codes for CASSLALRGYQETQYF.

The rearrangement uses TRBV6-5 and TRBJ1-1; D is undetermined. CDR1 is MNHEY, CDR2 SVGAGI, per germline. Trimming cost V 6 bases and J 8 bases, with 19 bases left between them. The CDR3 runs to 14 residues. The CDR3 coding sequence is TGTGCCAGCAGATTAACAGAATTCCACCCGGAAGCTTTCTTT. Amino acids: CASRLTEFHPEAFF.

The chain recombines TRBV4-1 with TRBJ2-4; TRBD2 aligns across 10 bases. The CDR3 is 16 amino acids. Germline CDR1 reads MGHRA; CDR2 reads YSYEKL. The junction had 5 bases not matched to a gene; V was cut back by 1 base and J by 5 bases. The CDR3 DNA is TGCGCCAGCAGCCAAGTGCTACTAGCGGGGCAAAACATTCAGTACTTC. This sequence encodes CASSQVLLAGQNIQYF.

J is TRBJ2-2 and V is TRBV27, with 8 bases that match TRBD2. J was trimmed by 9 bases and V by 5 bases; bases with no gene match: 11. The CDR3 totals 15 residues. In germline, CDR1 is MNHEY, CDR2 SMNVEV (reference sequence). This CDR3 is CASSPSGGVPRELFF. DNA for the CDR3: TGTGCCAGCAGTCCGAGCGGGGGTGTTCCCCGGGAGCTGTTTTTT.

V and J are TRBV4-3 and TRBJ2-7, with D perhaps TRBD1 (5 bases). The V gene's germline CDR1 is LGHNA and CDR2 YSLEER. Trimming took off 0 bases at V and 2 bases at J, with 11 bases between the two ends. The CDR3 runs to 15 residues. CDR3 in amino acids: CASSQEPRAPYEQYF. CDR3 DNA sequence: TGCGCCAGCAGCCAAGAGCCCAGGGCCCCCTACGAGCAGTACTTC.

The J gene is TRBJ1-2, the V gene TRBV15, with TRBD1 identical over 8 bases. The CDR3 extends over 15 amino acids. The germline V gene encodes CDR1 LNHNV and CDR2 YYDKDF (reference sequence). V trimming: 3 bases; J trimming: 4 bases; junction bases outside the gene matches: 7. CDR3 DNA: TGTGCCACCAGCAGCCTACAGGGGGAAGGCTATGGCTACACCTTC. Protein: CATSSLQGEGYGYTF.

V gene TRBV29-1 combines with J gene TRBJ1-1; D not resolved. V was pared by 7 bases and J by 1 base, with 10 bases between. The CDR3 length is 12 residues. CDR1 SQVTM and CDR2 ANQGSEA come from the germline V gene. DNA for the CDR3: TGCAGCGGTGGACGGGGGAACACTGAAGCTTTCTTT. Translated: CSGGRGNTEAFF.

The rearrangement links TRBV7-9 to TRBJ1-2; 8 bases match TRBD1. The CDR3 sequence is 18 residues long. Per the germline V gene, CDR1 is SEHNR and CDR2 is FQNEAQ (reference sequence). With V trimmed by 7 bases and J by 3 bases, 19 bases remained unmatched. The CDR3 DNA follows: TGTGCCAGCACCCCTTCAGGCCCGACAGGGGAATTGGACTATGGCTACACCTTC. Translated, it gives CASTPSGPTGELDYGYTF.

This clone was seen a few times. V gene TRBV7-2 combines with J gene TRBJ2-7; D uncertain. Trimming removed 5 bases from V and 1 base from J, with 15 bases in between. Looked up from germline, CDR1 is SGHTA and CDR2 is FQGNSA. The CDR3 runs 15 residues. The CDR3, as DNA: TGTGCCAGCAGCCCAAGTTTTGGCAGATCCTACGAGCAGTACTTC. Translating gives CASSPSFGRSYEQYF.

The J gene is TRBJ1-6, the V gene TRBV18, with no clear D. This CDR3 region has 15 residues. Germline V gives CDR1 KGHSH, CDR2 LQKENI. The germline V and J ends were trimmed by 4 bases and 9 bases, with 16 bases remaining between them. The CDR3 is CASSLIRGNGSPLHF. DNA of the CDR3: TGTGCCAGCTCACTAATCAGAGGGAATGGTTCACCCCTCCACTTT. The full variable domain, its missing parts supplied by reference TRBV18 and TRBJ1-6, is NAGVMQNPRHLVRRRGQEARLRCSPMKGHSHVYWYRQLPEEGLKFMVYLQKENIIDESGMPKERFSAEFPKEGPSILRIQQVVRGDSAAYFCASSLIRGNGSPLHFGNGTRLTVT.

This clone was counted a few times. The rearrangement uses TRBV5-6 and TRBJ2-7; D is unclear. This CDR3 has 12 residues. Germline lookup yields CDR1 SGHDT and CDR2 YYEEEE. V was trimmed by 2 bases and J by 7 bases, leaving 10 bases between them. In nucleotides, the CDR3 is TGTGCCAGCAGCTTATCGGGTCCTGAGCAGTACTTC. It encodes CASSLSGPEQYF. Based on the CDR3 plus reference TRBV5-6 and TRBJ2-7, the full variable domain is DAGVTQSPTHLIKTRGQQVTLRCSPKSGHDTVSWYQQALGQGPQFIFQYYEEEERQRGNFPDRFSGHQFPNYSSELNVNALLLGDSALYLCASSLSGPEQYFGPGTRLTVT.

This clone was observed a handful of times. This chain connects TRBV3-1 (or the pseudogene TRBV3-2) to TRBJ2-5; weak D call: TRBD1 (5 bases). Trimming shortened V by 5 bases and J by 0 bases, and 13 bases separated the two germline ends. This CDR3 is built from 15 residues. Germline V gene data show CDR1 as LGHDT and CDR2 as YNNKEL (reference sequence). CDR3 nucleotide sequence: TGTGCCAGCAGCGGACGGACAACCTACCAAGAGACCCAGTACTTC. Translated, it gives CASSGRTTYQETQYF.

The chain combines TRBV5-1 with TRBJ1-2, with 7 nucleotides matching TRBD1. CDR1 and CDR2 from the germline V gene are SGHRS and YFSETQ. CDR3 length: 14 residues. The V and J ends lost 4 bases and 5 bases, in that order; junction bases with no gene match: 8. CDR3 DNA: TGCGCCAGCAGCGGACCGGGACAGAAATATGGCTACACCTTC. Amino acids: CASSGPGQKYGYTF. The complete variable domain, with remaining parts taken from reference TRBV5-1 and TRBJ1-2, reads KAGVTQTPRYLIKTRGQQVTLSCSPISGHRSVSWYQQTPGQGLQFLFEYFSETQRNKGNFPGRFSGRQFSNSRSEMNVSTLELGDSALYLCASSGPGQKYGYTFGSGTRLTVV.

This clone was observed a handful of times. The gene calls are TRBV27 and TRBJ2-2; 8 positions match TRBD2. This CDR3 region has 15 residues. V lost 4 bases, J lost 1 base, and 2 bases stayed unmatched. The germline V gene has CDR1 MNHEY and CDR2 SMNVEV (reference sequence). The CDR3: CASSSAGGNTGELFF. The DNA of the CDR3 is TGTGCCAGCAGTTCTGCGGGGGGGAACACCGGGGAGCTGTTTTTT.

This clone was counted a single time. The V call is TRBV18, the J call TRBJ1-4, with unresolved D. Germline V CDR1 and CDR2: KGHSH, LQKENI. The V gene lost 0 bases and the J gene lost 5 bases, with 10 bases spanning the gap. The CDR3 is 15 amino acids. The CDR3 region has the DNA TGTGCCAGCTCACCACCGAACAGAGGGAATGAAAAACTGTTTTTT. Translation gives CASSPPNRGNEKLFF.

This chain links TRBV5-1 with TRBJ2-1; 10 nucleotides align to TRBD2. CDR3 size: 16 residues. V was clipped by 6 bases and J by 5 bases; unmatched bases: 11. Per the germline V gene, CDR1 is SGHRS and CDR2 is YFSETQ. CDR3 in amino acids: CASKRLAGGLDNEQFF. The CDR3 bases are TGCGCCAGCAAAAGATTAGCGGGGGGCTTAGACAATGAGCAGTTCTTC.

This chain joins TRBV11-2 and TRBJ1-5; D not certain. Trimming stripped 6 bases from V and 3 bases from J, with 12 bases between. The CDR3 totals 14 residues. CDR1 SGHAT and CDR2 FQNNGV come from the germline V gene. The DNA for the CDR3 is TGTGCCAGCAGGTTCTCAGGATCCAATCAGCCCCAGCATTTT. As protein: CASRFSGSNQPQHF. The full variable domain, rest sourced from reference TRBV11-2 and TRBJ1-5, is EAGVAQSPRYKIIEKRQSVAFWCNPISGHATLYWYQQILGQGPKLLIQFQNNGVVDDSQLPKDRFSAERLKGVDSTLKIQPAKLEDSAVYLCASRFSGSNQPQHFGDGTRLSIL.